The 23 T cell receptor beta chains reported below all come from one sample, sequenced in a study of cytomegalovirus exposure and HLA in healthy donors. This PCR relied on a set of 60 Vbeta primers and 13 Jbeta primers. The protocol was immunoSEQ multiplex PCR, while the TCRdb copy is restricted to in-frame clones and leaves out a portion. This repertoire shows around 150,000 clones, about 75% found once; its top ten account for about 4.7%. The sequenced sample was PBMCs. The receptors stem from a man aged 55 to 69 in good health and CMV-seronegative.

The chain employs TRBV27 and TRBJ1-5; D unclear. V was pared by 4 bases and J by 3 bases, with 7 bases between. This CDR3 is built from 13 residues. Germline-derived CDR1 and CDR2 are MNHEY and SMNVEV (reference sequence). The CDR3, as DNA: TGTGCCAGCAGTTCAGGACTCAATCAGCCCCAGCATTTT. This translates into CASSSGLNQPQHF.

V gene TRBV4-2 combines with J gene TRBJ2-1; D perhaps matches TRBD1 (5 bases). Trimming shortened V by 0 bases and J by 7 bases, and 22 bases separated the two germline ends. Germline assignment: CDR1 LGHNA and CDR2 YNFKEQ. This CDR3 comprises 18 residues. The CDR3 sequence is CASSQDRRGSLIGNEQFF. CDR3 nucleotides: TGTGCCAGCAGCCAAGATCGAAGGGGCAGCCTGATAGGGAATGAGCAGTTCTTC.

This clone appeared a single time. This chain links TRBV19 with TRBJ2-6; TRBD1 matches at 11 bases. The V gene end was trimmed by 5 bases and the J gene end by 3 bases; junction bases not matched to a gene: 6. CDR1 LNHDA and CDR2 SQIVND come from the germline V gene (reference sequence). This CDR3 is built from 17 residues. The CDR3 DNA reads TGTGCCAGTAGTCAGGACAGGGGGCGACTTGGGGCCAACGTCCTGACTTTC. Its protein is CASSQDRGRLGANVLTF.

This chain joins TRBV28 and TRBJ1-1; a weak D match, TRBD1 (5 bases). This CDR3 has 14 residues. Germline V gives CDR1 MDHEN, CDR2 SYDVKM. Trimming took 9 bases from V and 5 from J, leaving 19 bases between them. CDR3 amino acids: CASYHRQGGTEAFF. The CDR3 bases are TGTGCCAGTTACCATCGGCAGGGAGGTACTGAAGCTTTCTTT.

The V gene is TRBV6-6, the J gene TRBJ1-5; D gene ambiguous. CDR3 length: 14 amino acids. Germline assignment: CDR1 MNHNY and CDR2 SVGAGI (reference sequence). V lost 0 bases and J 7 bases, leaving 10 bases between the germline ends. CDR3 loop: CASSYSNSRQPQHF. CDR3 nucleotides: TGTGCCAGCAGTTACTCGAACAGTAGACAGCCCCAGCATTTT.

This chain uses TRBV6-5 with TRBJ2-3, with 7 bases identical to TRBD1. J was trimmed by 3 bases and V by 4 bases; bases with no gene match: 7. The V gene's germline CDR1 is MNHEY and CDR2 SVGAGI. The CDR3 totals 15 residues. CDR3 residues: CASSSTGVVTDTQYF. Here the CDR3 DNA reads TGTGCCAGCAGTTCAACAGGGGTTGTAACAGATACGCAGTATTTT.

The gene calls are TRBV30 and TRBJ1-4; D remains ambiguous. Trimming cost V 2 bases and J 5 bases, with 15 bases left between them. This CDR3 is 15 amino acids long. Germline CDR1 GTSNPN, CDR2 SVGIG (reference sequence). The chain's CDR3 is CAWSRSSSSNEKLFF. Here the CDR3 DNA reads TGTGCCTGGAGTCGGTCCTCATCATCGAATGAAAAACTGTTTTTT.

The V call is TRBV6-6, the J call TRBJ1-5; D not certain. This CDR3 has 12 residues. Germline-derived CDR1 and CDR2 are MNHNY and SVGAGI (reference sequence). The V end lost 2 bases, the J end lost 15 bases, and 14 bases lay between the germline ends. This CDR3 is CASSYERVTPHF. CDR3 DNA sequence: TGTGCCAGCAGTTACGAGAGGGTAACGCCGCATTTT.

This chain uses TRBV11-2 with TRBJ2-5, with TRBD2 as a possible D gene (5 bases). The CDR3 has 16 residues. Looked up from germline, CDR1 is SGHAT and CDR2 is FQNNGV. Deletions cut 5 bases from V and 0 bases from J, with 16 bases between. In nucleotides, the CDR3 is TGTGCCAGCAGCAAACTACTAGTTTGGGACCAAGAGACCCAGTACTTC. Translated, it gives CASSKLLVWDQETQYF. Filled out from reference TRBV11-2 and TRBJ2-5, the complete variable domain reads EAGVAQSPRYKIIEKRQSVAFWCNPISGHATLYWYQQILGQGPKLLIQFQNNGVVDDSQLPKDRFSAERLKGVDSTLKIQPAKLEDSAVYLCASSKLLVWDQETQYFGPGTRLLVL.

V and J are TRBV27 and TRBJ2-7, with TRBD1 matching over 9 bases. Germline lookup yields CDR1 MNHEY and CDR2 SMNVEV (reference sequence). The CDR3 sequence is 16 residues long. With V trimmed by 1 base and J by 1 base, 5 bases remained unmatched. CDR3: CASSLLGQGYSYEQYF. CDR3 nucleotides: TGTGCCAGCAGTTTATTAGGACAGGGGTATTCCTACGAGCAGTACTTC.

This clone was observed once. This chain joins TRBV6-5 and TRBJ2-1; D gene unclear. V was trimmed by 0 bases and J by 5 bases, leaving 14 bases between them. This CDR3 has 16 residues. CDR1 MNHEY and CDR2 SVGAGI come from the germline V gene. The CDR3 here is CASSYSIPFSHNEQFF. CDR3 sequence (DNA): TGTGCCAGCAGTTACTCGATTCCTTTCAGTCACAATGAGCAGTTCTTC.

The chain recombines TRBV7-2 with TRBJ2-5; 7 nucleotides match TRBD1. This CDR3 comprises 14 residues. The V gene's germline CDR1 is SGHTA and CDR2 FQGNSA. After removal of 2 bases from V and 5 bases from J, the junction contained 5 bases not matched to a gene. In nucleotides, the CDR3 is TGTGCCAGCAGCTTAAGACAGGGAGAGGAGACCCAGTACTTC. Amino acids: CASSLRQGEETQYF. The variable domain in full, completed from reference TRBV7-2 and TRBJ2-5, reads GAGVSQSPSNKVTEKGKDVELRCDPISGHTALYWYRQSLGQGLEFLIYFQGNSAPDKSGLPSDRFSAERTGGSVSTLTIQRTQQEDSAVYLCASSLRQGEETQYFGPGTRLLVL.

This rearrangement joins TRBV5-1 to TRBJ2-2; a possible D gene is TRBD2 (7 bases). Germline values: CDR1 SGHRS, CDR2 YFSETQ. Deletions cut 0 bases from V and 9 bases from J, with 15 bases between. This CDR3 contains 15 residues. The CDR3, as DNA: TGCGCCAGCAGCTTGGGGGGGGGCCTTGACCGGGAGCTGTTTTTT. It encodes CASSLGGGLDRELFF.

The chain employs TRBV11-3 and TRBJ2-1, with D perhaps matching TRBD2 (6 bases). Per the germline V gene, CDR1 is SGHNT and CDR2 is YENEEA. V lost 1 base to trimming and J lost 4 bases, with 14 bases between them. The CDR3 spans 16 residues. The chain's CDR3 is CASSLGPGTGYNEQFF. The CDR3, as DNA: TGTGCCAGCAGCTTAGGTCCCGGGACTGGTTACAATGAGCAGTTCTTC.

This clone was counted a few times. The chain recombines TRBV28 with TRBJ1-5; 7 nucleotides agree with TRBD1. The CDR3 is made up of 14 amino acids. J gave up 9 bases and V 3 bases, and 8 bases lay outside the gene matches. Germline V CDR1 and CDR2: MDHEN, SYDVKM. The CDR3 DNA follows: TGTGCCAGCAGTTTGTCGGGACAGCCTGGGCCCCAGCATTTT. It translates to CASSLSGQPGPQHF.

This clone was counted a few times. The V gene is TRBV7-2, the J gene TRBJ1-5, with unresolved D. V lost 5 bases, J lost 6 bases, and 11 bases lay in between. Germline V CDR1 and CDR2: SGHTA, FQGNSA. The CDR3 consists of 13 residues. CDR3 DNA: TGTGCCAGCAGCCCTACAGCAATTCAGCCCCAGCATTTT. Its translation: CASSPTAIQPQHF.

V usage is TRBV9 and J usage is TRBJ2-1, with 11 bases fitting TRBD2. Unmatched junction bases numbered 4, after V lost 0 bases and J lost 8 bases. CDR1 is SGDLS, CDR2 YYNGEE, per germline. The CDR3 has 15 amino acids. The CDR3 DNA sequence: TGTGCCAGCAGCGTAGAACTAGCGGGAGAATATGAGCAGTTCTTC. Its protein is CASSVELAGEYEQFF. Supplemented by reference TRBV9 and TRBJ2-1, the full variable domain reads DSGVTQTPKHLITATGQRVTLRCSPRSGDLSVYWYQQSLDQGLQFLIQYYNGEERAKGNILERFSAQQFPDLHSELNLSSLELGDSALYFCASSVELAGEYEQFFGPGTRLTVL.

The chain joins TRBV7-9 to TRBJ2-3, with 10 bases aligning to TRBD2. The V gene end was trimmed by 3 bases and the J gene end by 1 base; junction bases not matched to a gene: 4. CDR3 length: 16 residues. Germline assignment: CDR1 SEHNR and CDR2 FQNEAQ (reference sequence). CDR3 coding DNA: TGTGCCAGCAGCTTCGTACTAGCGGGACGCACAGATACGCAGTATTTT. Protein sequence: CASSFVLAGRTDTQYF.

The genes are TRBV10-3 and TRBJ2-7, with 7 positions matching TRBD2. Germline CDR1 is ENHRY and CDR2 is SYGVKD. V shed 3 bases, J shed 5 bases, and the junction held 7 bases outside the gene matches. The CDR3 is made up of 14 amino acids. As DNA, the CDR3 is TGTGCCATCAGTGACTTGGCGGGAGTTAACGAGCAGTACTTC. It codes for CAISDLAGVNEQYF.

The V and J genes are TRBV4-2 and TRBJ2-4; the match to TRBD1 covers 8 bases. J was trimmed by 5 bases and V by 0 bases; bases with no gene match: 9. Germline V gene lookup returns CDR1 LGHNA and CDR2 YNFKEQ. The CDR3 covers 17 residues. CDR3 loop: CASSQDIPGGVQNIQYF. Here the CDR3 DNA reads TGTGCCAGCAGCCAAGATATCCCAGGGGGCGTTCAAAACATTCAGTACTTC.

This rearrangement joins TRBV5-1 to TRBJ2-7; 10 nucleotides line up with TRBD2. Trimming removed 4 bases from V and 2 bases from J; junction bases left unmatched: 6. This CDR3 is built from 15 residues. CDR1 is SGHRS and CDR2 is YFSETQ in the germline V gene. The CDR3 DNA sequence: TGCGCCAGCAGCCCAACTAGCGGGGAGCCCTACGAGCAGTACTTC. Translation: CASSPTSGEPYEQYF.

This clone was seen more than once but under ten times. This rearrangement joins TRBV28 to TRBJ2-5; 12 nucleotides match TRBD2. V shed 6 bases, J shed 2 bases, and the junction held 4 bases outside the gene matches. The CDR3 length is 15 residues. Germline V gene data show CDR1 as MDHEN and CDR2 as SYDVKM. The DNA of the CDR3 is TGTGCCAGCAGATACGGACTAGCGGGGCAAGAGACCCAGTACTTC. This codes for CASRYGLAGQETQYF.

The gene calls are TRBV4-1 and TRBJ2-5; a possible D gene is TRBD1 (6 bases). The last part of the DNA fits TRBJ2-7 better; the J call may be wrong. Germline values: CDR1 MGHRA, CDR2 YSYEKL. This CDR3 is built from 15 residues. DNA for the CDR3: TGCGCCAGCAGCCAACCTAGGACAGCAAACTACGAGCAGTACTTC. Encoded protein: CASSQPRTANYEQYF.